This T cell receptor (beta chain) was obtained from a study of T cells after yellow fever vaccination. For the study at large: Preparation of fractions with low cell numbers was performed using SMART-Seq v4 Ultra Low Input.

TCRdb itself ran the 5' RACE reads through MiXCR, one entry per CDR3 protein. The sample lists 450,000 to 550,000 distinct CDR3 sequences; 21% were seen once. This clonotype was observed a few times. What it binds is not known. At one end, the junction sequence differs from germline, possibly due to a read error. Study-wide points: Only a small proportion of the clonotypes turned up in both the CD4 and the CD8 compartments, likely arising from convergent recombination. Re-detected after boosting: most primary clones, 96% of CD4 and 88% of CD8. The study noted that FACS-sorted repertoires could contain abundant clonotypes contaminating from the bulk population.

The germline CDR1 and CDR2 sequences are LGHDT and YNNKEL (reference sequence). The CDR3 spans 12 residues. Source: PBMCs, taken about 21 days after the first yellow fever vaccination. The sequence was obtained from a man between 18 and 29 years old who received the YFV17D yellow fever vaccine. V and J are TRBV3-1 and TRBJ1-2; unclear D gene. The CDR3, as DNA: TGTGCCAGCAGCCAAGATCGAGGAGGCCCTCTCTTC. Amino acids: CASSQDRGGPLF.